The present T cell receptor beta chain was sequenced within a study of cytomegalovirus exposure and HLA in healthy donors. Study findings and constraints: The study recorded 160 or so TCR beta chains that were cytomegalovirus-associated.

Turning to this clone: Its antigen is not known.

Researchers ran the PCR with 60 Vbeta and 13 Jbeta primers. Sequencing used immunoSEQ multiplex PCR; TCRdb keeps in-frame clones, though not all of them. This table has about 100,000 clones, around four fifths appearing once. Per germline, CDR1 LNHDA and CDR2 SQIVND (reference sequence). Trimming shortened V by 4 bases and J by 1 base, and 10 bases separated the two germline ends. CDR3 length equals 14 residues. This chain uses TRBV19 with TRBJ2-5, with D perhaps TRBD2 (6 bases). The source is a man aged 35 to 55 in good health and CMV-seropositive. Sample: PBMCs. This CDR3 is CASSNGGLQETQYF. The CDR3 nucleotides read TGTGCCAGTAGTAACGGGGGACTCCAAGAGACCCAGTACTTC.